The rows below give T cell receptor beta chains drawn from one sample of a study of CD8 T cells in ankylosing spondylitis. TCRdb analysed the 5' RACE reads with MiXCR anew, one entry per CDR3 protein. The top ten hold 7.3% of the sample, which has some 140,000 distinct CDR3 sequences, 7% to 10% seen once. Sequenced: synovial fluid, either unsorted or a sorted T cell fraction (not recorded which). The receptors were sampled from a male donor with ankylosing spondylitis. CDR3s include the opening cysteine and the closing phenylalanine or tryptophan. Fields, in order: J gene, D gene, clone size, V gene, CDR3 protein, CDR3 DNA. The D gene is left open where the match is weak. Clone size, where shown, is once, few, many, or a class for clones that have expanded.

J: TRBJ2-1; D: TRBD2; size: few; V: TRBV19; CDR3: CASSTRTSGTSYNEQFF; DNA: TGTGCCAGTAGTACTCGGACTAGCGGGACCTCCTACAATGAGCAGTTCTTC
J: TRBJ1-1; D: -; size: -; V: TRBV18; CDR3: CASSPNMNTEAFF; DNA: TGTGCCAGCTCACCCAACATGAACACTGAAGCTTTCTTT
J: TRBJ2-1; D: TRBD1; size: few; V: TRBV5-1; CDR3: CASSGTGGGCVF; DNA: TGCGCCAGCAGCGGGACAGGGGGTGGCTGCGTCTTC
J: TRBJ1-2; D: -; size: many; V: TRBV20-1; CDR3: CSARPRQDTGYTF; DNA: TGCAGTGCTAGACCCCGGCAGGACACGGGCTACACCTTC
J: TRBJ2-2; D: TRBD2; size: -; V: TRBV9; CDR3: CASSGTSGRRVTGELFF; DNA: TGTGCCAGCAGCGGGACTAGCGGGAGGCGGGTCACCGGGGAGCTGTTTTTT
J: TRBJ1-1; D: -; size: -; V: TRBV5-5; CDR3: CASSFERDTEAFF; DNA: TGTGCCAGCAGCTTTGAAAGGGACACTGAAGCTTTCTTT
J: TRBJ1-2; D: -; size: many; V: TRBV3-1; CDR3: CASSPGQKFYTF; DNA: TGTGCCAGCAGCCCGGGACAAAAGTTCTACACCTTC
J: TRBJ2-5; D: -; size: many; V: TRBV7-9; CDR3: CASSFTREEETQYF; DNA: TGTGCCAGCAGCTTTACCAGGGAGGAAGAGACCCAGTACTTC
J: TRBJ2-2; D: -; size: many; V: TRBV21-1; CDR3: CVQGTNTGELFF; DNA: TGTGTACAGGGTACGAACACCGGGGAGCTGTTTTTT
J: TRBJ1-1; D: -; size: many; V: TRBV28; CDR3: CASSFRSDRGFAFF; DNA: TGTGCCAGCAGTTTTCGATCGGACAGAGGGTTTGCTTTCTTT
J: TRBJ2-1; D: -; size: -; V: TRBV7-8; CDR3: CASSPRGYNEQFF; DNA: TGTGCCAGCAGCCCCCGGGGTTACAATGAGCAGTTCTTC
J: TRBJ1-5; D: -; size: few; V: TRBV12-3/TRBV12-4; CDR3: CASSRDTQPQHF; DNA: TGTGCCAGCAGCCGAGACACTCAGCCCCAGCATTTT
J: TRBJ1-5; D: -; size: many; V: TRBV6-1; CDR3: CASSPLGWGNQPQHF; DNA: TGTGCCAGCAGTCCATTGGGATGGGGCAATCAGCCCCAGCATTTT
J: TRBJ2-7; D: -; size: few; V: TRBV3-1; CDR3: CASSQDQRARGEQYF; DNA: TGTGCCAGCAGCCAAGATCAACGGGCCCGGGGGGAGCAGTACTTC
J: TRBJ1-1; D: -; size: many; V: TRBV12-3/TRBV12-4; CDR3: CASSLQSEAFF; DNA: TGTGCCAGCAGTTTACAATCTGAAGCTTTCTTT
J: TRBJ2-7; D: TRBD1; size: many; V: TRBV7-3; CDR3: CASSLLSGTGLYEQYF; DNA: TGTGCCAGCAGCTTATTGAGCGGGACAGGGCTTTACGAGCAGTACTTC
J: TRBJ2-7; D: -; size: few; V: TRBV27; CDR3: CASSLRQGLYEQYF; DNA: TGTGCCAGCAGTTTACGGCAGGGTCTCTACGAGCAGTACTTC
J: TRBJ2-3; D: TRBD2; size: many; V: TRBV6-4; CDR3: CASSPRGSGVADTQYF; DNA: TGTGCCAGCAGTCCCAGGGGTAGCGGGGTCGCTGATACGCAGTATTTT
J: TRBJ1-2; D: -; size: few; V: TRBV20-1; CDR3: CSARPPGKGEAGYTF; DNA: TGCAGTGCTAGACCACCTGGGAAGGGTGAGGCGGGCTACACCTTC
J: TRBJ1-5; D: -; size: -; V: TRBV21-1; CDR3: CASSKGRQLSNQPQHF; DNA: TGTGCCAGCAGCAAAGGAAGGCAGCTAAGCAATCAGCCCCAGCATTTT
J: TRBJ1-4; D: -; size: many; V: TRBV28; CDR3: CASSFPTANNEKLFF; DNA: TGTGCCAGCAGTTTCCCCACAGCAAATAATGAAAAACTGTTTTTT
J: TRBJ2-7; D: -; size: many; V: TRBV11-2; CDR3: CATKTGYEQYF; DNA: TGTGCCACCAAGACAGGTTACGAGCAGTACTTC
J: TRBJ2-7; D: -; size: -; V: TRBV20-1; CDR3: CSARGDQGSYEQYF; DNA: TGCAGTGCTAGAGGGGATCAGGGGTCCTACGAGCAGTACTTC
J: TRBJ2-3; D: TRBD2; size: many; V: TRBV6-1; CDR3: CAPRVAGRPDTQYF; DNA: TGTGCCCCCCGGGTAGCGGGACGCCCAGATACGCAGTATTTT
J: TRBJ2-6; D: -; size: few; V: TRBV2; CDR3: CASSGGSISGANVLTF; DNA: TGTGCCAGCAGTGGAGGGTCTATCTCTGGGGCCAACGTCCTGACTTTC
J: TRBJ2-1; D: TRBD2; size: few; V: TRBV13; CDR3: CASSPRTSGKAEQFF; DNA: TGTGCCAGCAGCCCGAGGACTAGCGGGAAGGCTGAGCAGTTCTTC
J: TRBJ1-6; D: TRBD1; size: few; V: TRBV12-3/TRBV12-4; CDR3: CASRSGGEGSPLHF; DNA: TGTGCCAGCAGATCAGGGGGCGAAGGTTCACCCCTCCACTTT
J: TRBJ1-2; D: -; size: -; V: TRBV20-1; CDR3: CSATRQLGGYTF; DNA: TGCAGTGCTACCCGACAACTCGGAGGCTACACCTTC
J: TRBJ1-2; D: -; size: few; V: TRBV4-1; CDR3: CASSQEGRYGYTF; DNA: TGCGCCAGCAGCCAAGAAGGGCGGTATGGCTACACCTTC
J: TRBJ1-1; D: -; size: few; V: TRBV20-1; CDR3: CSATGRWQNTEAFF; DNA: TGCAGTGCTACAGGGAGGTGGCAGAACACTGAAGCTTTCTTT
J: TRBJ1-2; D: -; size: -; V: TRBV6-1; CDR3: CASSPPGVYGYTF; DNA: TGTGCCAGCAGCCCGCCGGGGGTCTATGGCTACACCTTC
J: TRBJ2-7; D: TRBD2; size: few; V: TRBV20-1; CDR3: CSVPQRGAFEQYF; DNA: TGCAGTGTTCCTCAGCGGGGGGCCTTCGAGCAGTACTTC
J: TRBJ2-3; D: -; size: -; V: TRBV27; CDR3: CASRLLDTDTQYF; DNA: TGTGCCAGCAGACTCCTGGACACAGATACGCAGTATTTT
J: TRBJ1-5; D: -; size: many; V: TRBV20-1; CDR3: CSAHRYGNQPQHF; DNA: TGCAGTGCCCATAGGTACGGCAATCAGCCCCAGCATTTT
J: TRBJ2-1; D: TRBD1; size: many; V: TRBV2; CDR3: CASEGAMQFF; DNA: TGTGCCAGCGAGGGGGCGATGCAGTTCTTC
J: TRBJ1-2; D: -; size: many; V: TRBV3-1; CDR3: CASSQVDRNYGYTF; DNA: TGTGCCAGCAGCCAAGTTGACAGGAACTATGGCTACACCTTC
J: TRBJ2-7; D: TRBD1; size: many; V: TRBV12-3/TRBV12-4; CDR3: CASSSDRLLYEQYF; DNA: TGTGCCAGCAGTTCGGACAGGCTTCTCTACGAGCAGTACTTC
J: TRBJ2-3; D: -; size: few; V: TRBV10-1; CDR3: CASRDTLSTDTQYF; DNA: TGCGCCAGCAGGGACACTCTGAGCACAGATACGCAGTATTTT
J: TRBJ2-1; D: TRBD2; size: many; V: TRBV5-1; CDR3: CASSPGTSGSYEQFF; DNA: TGCGCCAGCAGCCCGGGGACTAGCGGGAGTTATGAGCAGTTCTTC
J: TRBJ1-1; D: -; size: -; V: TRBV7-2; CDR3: CASSLASGLAAFF; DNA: TGTGCCAGCAGCTTAGCCAGTGGTCTTGCGGCTTTCTTT
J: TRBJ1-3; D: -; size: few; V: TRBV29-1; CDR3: CSVGGKENTIYF; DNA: TGCAGCGTCGGGGGAAAGGAAAACACCATATATTTT
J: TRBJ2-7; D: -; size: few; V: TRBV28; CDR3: CASSGGGGILESYEQYF; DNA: TGTGCCAGCAGTGGCGGCGGCGGCATCCTAGAGTCCTACGAGCAGTACTTC
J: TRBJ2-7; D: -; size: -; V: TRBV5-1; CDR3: CASSWSGREQYF; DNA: TGCGCCAGCAGTTGGTCAGGGCGCGAGCAGTACTTC
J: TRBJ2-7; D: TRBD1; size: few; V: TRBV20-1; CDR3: CSALDRARRYEQYF; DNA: TGCAGTGCCCTGGACAGGGCGAGGCGCTACGAGCAGTACTTC
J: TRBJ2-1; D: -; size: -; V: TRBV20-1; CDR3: CSVWGRGLTLANNEQFF; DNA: TGCAGTGTCTGGGGCAGGGGCCTTACCCTTGCAAACAATGAGCAGTTCTTC
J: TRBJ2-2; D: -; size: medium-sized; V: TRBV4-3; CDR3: CASSIWGTGELFF; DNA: TGCGCCAGCTCAATCTGGGGGACCGGGGAGCTGTTTTTT
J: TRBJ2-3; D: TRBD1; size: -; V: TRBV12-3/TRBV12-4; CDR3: CTFSPADRGPPFTDTQYF; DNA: TGTACCTTCAGTCCCGCCGACAGGGGACCACCCTTCACAGATACGCAGTATTTT
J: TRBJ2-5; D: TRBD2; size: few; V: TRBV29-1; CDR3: CSVALAGVTETQYF; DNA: TGCAGCGTTGCTCTAGCGGGAGTTACGGAGACCCAGTACTTC
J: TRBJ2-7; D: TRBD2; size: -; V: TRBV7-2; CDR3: CASSFSSGAYEQYF; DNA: TGTGCCAGCAGCTTCTCTAGCGGGGCCTACGAGCAGTACTTC
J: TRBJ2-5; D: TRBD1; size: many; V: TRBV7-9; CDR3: CASSGQGETQYF; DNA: TGTGCCAGTTCCGGACAGGGAGAGACCCAGTACTTC
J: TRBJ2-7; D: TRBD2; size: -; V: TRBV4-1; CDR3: CASSQGRAGGYEQYF; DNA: TGCGCCAGCAGCCAAGGCCGAGCGGGAGGGTACGAGCAGTACTTC
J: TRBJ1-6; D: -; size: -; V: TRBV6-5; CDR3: CASSYDGNSPLHF; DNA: TGTGCCAGCAGTTACGACGGGAATTCACCCCTCCACTTT
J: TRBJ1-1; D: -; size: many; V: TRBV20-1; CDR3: CSASSGRNTEAFF; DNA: TGCAGTGCTTCGAGTGGGAGGAACACTGAAGCTTTCTTT
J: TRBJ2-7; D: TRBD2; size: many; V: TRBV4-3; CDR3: CASSQHTPAGGSPFYEQYF; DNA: TGCGCCAGCAGCCAGCACACCCCGGCGGGGGGTTCACCTTTCTACGAGCAGTACTTC
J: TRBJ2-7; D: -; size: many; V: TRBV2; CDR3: CASSDDNYSYEQYF; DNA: TGTGCCAGCAGTGACGACAACTACTCCTACGAGCAGTACTTC
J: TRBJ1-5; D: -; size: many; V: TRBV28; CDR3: CASSFPQPNQPQHF; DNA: TGTGCCAGCAGTTTCCCTCAGCCCAATCAGCCCCAGCATTTT
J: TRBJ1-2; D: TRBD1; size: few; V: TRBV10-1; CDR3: CASSGTGLFGGYTF; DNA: TGCGCCAGCAGTGGGACAGGCCTGTTCGGTGGCTACACCTTC